These T cell receptor beta chains were read from a single sample in a study of blood T cell dynamics during melanoma immunotherapy. The table came from immunoSEQ multiplex PCR; TCRdb's copy has only in-frame clones and leaves some out. This table holds roughly 4,200 clones, more than 70% found once. The material was blood, obtained from a patient treated with checkpoint blockade. These receptors all come from a human donor with melanoma. Both conserved end residues are trimmed from each CDR3. A D gene is named only where the DNA matches it firmly.

j_gene: TRBJ2-7
d_gene: TRBD1
v_gene: TRBV11-2
CDR3aa: ASSLDSPFRAGGAYEQY

j_gene: TRBJ2-7
d_gene: .
v_gene: TRBV12-5
CDR3aa: ASGLALSSYEQY

j_gene: TRBJ1-6
d_gene: .
v_gene: TRBV6-4
CDR3aa: ASSTRTPWVTSSYNSPLH

j_gene: TRBJ2-1
d_gene: TRBD2
v_gene: TRBV4-3
CDR3aa: ASSLQLAGFNNEQF

j_gene: TRBJ1-5
d_gene: TRBD1
v_gene: TRBV25-1
CDR3aa: ASSEGTGRSSPQH

j_gene: TRBJ1-5
d_gene: .
v_gene: TRBV12-5
CDR3aa: ASGLALDLPQH

j_gene: TRBJ1-4
d_gene: TRBD1
v_gene: TRBV28
CDR3aa: ASRRTGGDEKLF

j_gene: TRBJ2-3
d_gene: .
v_gene: TRBV6-1
CDR3aa: ATGLSHSTDTQY

j_gene: TRBJ1-2
d_gene: .
v_gene: TRBV18
CDR3aa: ASSPGQGDGYT

j_gene: TRBJ2-1
d_gene: TRBD2
v_gene: TRBV19
CDR3aa: ASTQGLAGGRSSYNEQF

j_gene: TRBJ2-2
d_gene: .
v_gene: TRBV27
CDR3aa: ASSFAIRGRTGELF

j_gene: TRBJ2-1
d_gene: .
v_gene: TRBV10-1
CDR3aa: ASTPTRTVNEQF

j_gene: TRBJ1-2
d_gene: .
v_gene: TRBV9
CDR3aa: ASSVGTSYGYT

j_gene: TRBJ1-5
d_gene: .
v_gene: TRBV19
CDR3aa: ASSKVGGDSNQPQH

j_gene: TRBJ1-1
d_gene: .
v_gene: TRBV6-6
CDR3aa: ASTDPNTEAF

j_gene: .
d_gene: .
v_gene: TRBV7-8
CDR3aa: ASSSSRAGEFSYNEQF

j_gene: TRBJ1-1
d_gene: TRBD1
v_gene: TRBV29-1
CDR3aa: SVTRGRDTEAF

j_gene: TRBJ1-4
d_gene: .
v_gene: TRBV5-1
CDR3aa: ASGAGIGLNEKLF

j_gene: TRBJ2-1
d_gene: .
v_gene: TRBV4-3
CDR3aa: ASSQGWVGGINEQF

j_gene: TRBJ2-2
d_gene: .
v_gene: TRBV4-2
CDR3aa: ASSQEGSTGELF

j_gene: TRBJ1-5
d_gene: TRBD1
v_gene: TRBV2
CDR3aa: ASRATGVGNQPQH

j_gene: TRBJ1-1
d_gene: .
v_gene: TRBV30
CDR3aa: AWRGRDTEAF

j_gene: TRBJ1-2
d_gene: .
v_gene: TRBV6-5
CDR3aa: ASGGFLNYGYT

j_gene: TRBJ1-5
d_gene: TRBD1
v_gene: TRBV6-5
CDR3aa: ASSYGTGINQPQH

j_gene: TRBJ2-2
d_gene: .
v_gene: TRBV19
CDR3aa: ASSIARGGTGELF

j_gene: TRBJ2-3
d_gene: .
v_gene: TRBV7-2
CDR3aa: ASSSTGEGTDTQY

j_gene: TRBJ2-3
d_gene: .
v_gene: TRBV5-6
CDR3aa: ASSLWGADTQY

j_gene: TRBJ2-1
d_gene: TRBD1
v_gene: TRBV15
CDR3aa: ATSRDWGRQGRYNEQF

j_gene: TRBJ2-7
d_gene: .
v_gene: TRBV7-6
CDR3aa: ASSLGAGESYEQY

j_gene: TRBJ2-1
d_gene: TRBD2
v_gene: TRBV6-1
CDR3aa: ASSALSGGTYNEQF

j_gene: TRBJ2-7
d_gene: .
v_gene: TRBV2
CDR3aa: ASSEMGRGEQY

j_gene: TRBJ2-3
d_gene: .
v_gene: TRBV29-1
CDR3aa: SALWADTQY

j_gene: TRBJ2-1
d_gene: .
v_gene: TRBV6-6
CDR3aa: ASGPSAGHSYNEQF

j_gene: TRBJ1-3
d_gene: .
v_gene: TRBV10-3
CDR3aa: AISESVQISGNTIY

j_gene: TRBJ2-1
d_gene: .
v_gene: TRBV5-1
CDR3aa: ASSLEARNNEQF

j_gene: TRBJ2-7
d_gene: .
v_gene: TRBV6-5
CDR3aa: ASSYGQTPHEQY

j_gene: TRBJ2-5
d_gene: .
v_gene: TRBV5-1
CDR3aa: VSSFGDLQETQY

j_gene: TRBJ2-5
d_gene: .
v_gene: TRBV9
CDR3aa: AGPTGAGETQY

j_gene: TRBJ2-3
d_gene: .
v_gene: TRBV6-1
CDR3aa: ASSEEGSFTLTDTQY

j_gene: TRBJ1-1
d_gene: .
v_gene: TRBV10-2
CDR3aa: ASSESTWGNTEAF

j_gene: TRBJ1-6
d_gene: TRBD1
v_gene: TRBV19
CDR3aa: ASSPGQGGPNSPLH

j_gene: TRBJ2-1
d_gene: .
v_gene: TRBV18
CDR3aa: ASSPGLSSYNEQF

j_gene: TRBJ2-1
d_gene: TRBD1
v_gene: TRBV30
CDR3aa: AWSRGLRYNEQF

j_gene: TRBJ2-5
d_gene: .
v_gene: TRBV11-2
CDR3aa: ASSNRLGQY

j_gene: TRBJ1-6
d_gene: .
v_gene: TRBV7-8
CDR3aa: ASSGGAVGPLH

j_gene: TRBJ2-5
d_gene: .
v_gene: TRBV5-1
CDR3aa: ASSLVEGQETQY

j_gene: TRBJ2-1
d_gene: .
v_gene: TRBV5-4
CDR3aa: ASSGGGVGTYNEQF

j_gene: TRBJ2-7
d_gene: TRBD1
v_gene: TRBV12-5
CDR3aa: ASGFWDRGHEQY

j_gene: TRBJ1-4
d_gene: .
v_gene: TRBV5-1
CDR3aa: ASSSQGPSEEKLF

j_gene: TRBJ2-1
d_gene: .
v_gene: TRBV29-1
CDR3aa: SVEGGVPYNEQF

j_gene: TRBJ1-1
d_gene: .
v_gene: TRBV29-1
CDR3aa: SVDAQDTEAF

j_gene: TRBJ1-1
d_gene: TRBD1
v_gene: TRBV19
CDR3aa: ASSRQGAVDTEAF

j_gene: TRBJ1-4
d_gene: .
v_gene: TRBV7-2
CDR3aa: ASQYNRDAKLF

j_gene: TRBJ2-1
d_gene: TRBD1
v_gene: TRBV5-1
CDR3aa: ASSLVATGGHGEQF

j_gene: TRBJ2-7
d_gene: TRBD1
v_gene: TRBV10-3
CDR3aa: AISRTGETYEQY